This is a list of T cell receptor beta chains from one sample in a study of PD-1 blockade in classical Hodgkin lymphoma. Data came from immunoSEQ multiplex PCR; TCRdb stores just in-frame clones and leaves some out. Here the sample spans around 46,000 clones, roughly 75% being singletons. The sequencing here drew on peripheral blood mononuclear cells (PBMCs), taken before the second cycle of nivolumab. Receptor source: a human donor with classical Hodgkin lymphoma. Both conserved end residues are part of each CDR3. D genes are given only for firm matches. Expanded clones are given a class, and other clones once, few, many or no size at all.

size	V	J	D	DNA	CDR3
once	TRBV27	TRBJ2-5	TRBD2	TGTGCCAGCAGTTTAGGCCTAGCGGCGGGGGAGACCCAGTACTTC	CASSLGLAAGETQYF
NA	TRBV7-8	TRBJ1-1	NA	TGTGCCAGCAGCTTATCACTCGGCGGACAGAACACTGAAGCTTTCTTT	CASSLSLGGQNTEAFF
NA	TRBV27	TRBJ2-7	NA	TGTGCCAGCAGTTCCGTCCTCTCTAGAACCTACGAGCAGTACTTC	CASSSVLSRTYEQYF
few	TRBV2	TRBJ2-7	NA	TGTGCCAGCGGTTACCGGACGAGCTACGAGCAGTACTTC	CASGYRTSYEQYF
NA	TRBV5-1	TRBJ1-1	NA	TGCGCCAGCAGCTTGGCTTTGCTCACTGAAGCTTTCTTT	CASSLALLTEAFF
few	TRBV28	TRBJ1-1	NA	TGTGCCAGCAGCAACAATGCGGGGAGGAACACTGAAGCTTTCTTT	CASSNNAGRNTEAFF
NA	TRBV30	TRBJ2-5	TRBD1	TGTGCCTGGAGGTTGACAGGGGGAGAGACCCAGTACTTC	CAWRLTGGETQYF
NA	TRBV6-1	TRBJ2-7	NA	TGTGCCAGCAGTTACGTTGGGGAGCAGTACTTC	CASSYVGEQYF
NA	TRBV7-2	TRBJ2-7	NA	TGTGCCAGCAGCTCGGACTCCTCGTCCTACGAGCAGTACTTC	CASSSDSSSYEQYF
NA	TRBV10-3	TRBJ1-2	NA	TGTGCCATCAGTGACGGGACGGGCTATGGCTACACCTTC	CAISDGTGYGYTF
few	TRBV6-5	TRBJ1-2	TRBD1	TGTGCCAGCAGGGGCAGGGGGCGTGCGGATGGCTACACCTTC	CASRGRGRADGYTF
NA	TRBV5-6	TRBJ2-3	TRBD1	TGTGCCAGCAGCGCGGGACAGGGAAGGGCAGATACGCAGTATTTT	CASSAGQGRADTQYF
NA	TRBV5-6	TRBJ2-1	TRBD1	TGTGCCGGCAAGGGGGCCGAGATCAATGAGCAGTTCTTC	CAGKGAEINEQFF
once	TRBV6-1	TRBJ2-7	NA	TGTGCCAGCAGTGAAGCGAACGGGAGTTACGAGCAGTACTTC	CASSEANGSYEQYF
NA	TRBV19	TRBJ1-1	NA	TGTGCCAGTAGTAAGGGGGGCACTGAAGCTTTCTTT	CASSKGGTEAFF
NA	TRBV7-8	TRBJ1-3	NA	TGTGCCAGCAGCTTAGCTGTCGGAAACACCATATATTTT	CASSLAVGNTIYF
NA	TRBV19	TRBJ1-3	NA	TGTGCCAGTAGTACGCGGTCGAACACCATATATTTT	CASSTRSNTIYF
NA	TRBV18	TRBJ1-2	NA	TGTGCCAGCTCACCCCGACAACCGTCTACCTTC	CASSPRQPSTF
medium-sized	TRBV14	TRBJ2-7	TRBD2	TGTGCCAGCAGCCAAGAAGGGAGGGTGCACGAGCAGTACTTC	CASSQEGRVHEQYF
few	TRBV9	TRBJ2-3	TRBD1	TGTGCCAGCAGCGTAGCCCCAGGGGGTGATACGCAGTATTTT	CASSVAPGGDTQYF
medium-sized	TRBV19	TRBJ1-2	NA	TGTGCCAGTAGTCCTAACACTGCCGGGGTTCAGAGCTATGGCTACACCTTC	CASSPNTAGVQSYGYTF
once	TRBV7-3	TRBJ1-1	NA	TGTGCCAGCAGCTCATTCGCCGGTACTGAAGCTTTCTTT	CASSSFAGTEAFF
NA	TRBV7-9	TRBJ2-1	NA	TGTGCCAGCAGCTTAAGTGGGGCCCACAATGAGCAGTTCTTC	CASSLSGAHNEQFF
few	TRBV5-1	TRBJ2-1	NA	TGCGCCAGCAGCTTGGATCCGGGAGTATGGTACAATGAGCAGTTCTTC	CASSLDPGVWYNEQFF
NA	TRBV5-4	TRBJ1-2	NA	TGTGCCAGCAGCTTGGAATGGCAGTTCACCTTC	CASSLEWQFTF
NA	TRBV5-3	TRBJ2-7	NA	TGTGCCAGAAGAGATCCCCTGACATCAGCCGAGCAGTACTTC	CARRDPLTSAEQYF
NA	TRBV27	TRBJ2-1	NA	TGTGCCAGCAGTTTGGTGGCAGGTGGCTACAATGAGCAGTTCTTC	CASSLVAGGYNEQFF
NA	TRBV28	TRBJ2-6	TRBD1	TGTGCCAGCAGTACAGGGACAGGGGGTAGTGGGGCCAACGTCCTGACTTTC	CASSTGTGGSGANVLTF
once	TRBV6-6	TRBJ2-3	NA	TGTGCCAGCAGTCCACCTGGGGGGGCCCCCGTATTATGGCAGTATTTT	CASSPPGGAPVLWQYF
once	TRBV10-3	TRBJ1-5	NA	TGTGCCATCTCCGATAGCAATCAGCCCCAGCATTTT	CAISDSNQPQHF
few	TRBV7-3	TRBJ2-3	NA	TGTGCCAGCAGCTTATGGGGGATGGGTACGCAGTATTTT	CASSLWGMGTQYF
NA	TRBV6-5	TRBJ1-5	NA	TGTGCCAGCACCACCTCCAGGGTTCAGCCCCAGCATTTT	CASTTSRVQPQHF
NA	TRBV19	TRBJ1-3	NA	TGTGCCAGTAGTATGAGGAACTCTGGAAACACCATATATTTT	CASSMRNSGNTIYF
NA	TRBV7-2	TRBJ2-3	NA	TGTGCCAGCAGCTTGGGTCCATGGAAGCCAGATACGCAGTATTTT	CASSLGPWKPDTQYF
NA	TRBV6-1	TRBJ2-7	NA	TGTGCCAGCATGAGGACACTAAATGAGCAGTACTTC	CASMRTLNEQYF